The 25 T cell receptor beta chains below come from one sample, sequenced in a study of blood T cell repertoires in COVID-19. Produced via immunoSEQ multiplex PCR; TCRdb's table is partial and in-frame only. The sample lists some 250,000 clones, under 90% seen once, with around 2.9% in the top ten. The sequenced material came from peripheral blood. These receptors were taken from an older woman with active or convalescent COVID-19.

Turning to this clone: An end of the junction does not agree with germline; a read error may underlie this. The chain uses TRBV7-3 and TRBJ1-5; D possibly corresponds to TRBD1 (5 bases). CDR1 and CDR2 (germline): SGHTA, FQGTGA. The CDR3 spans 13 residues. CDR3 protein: CASSVTQAQPQHF. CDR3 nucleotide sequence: TGTGCCAGCAGCGTAACACAGGCTCAGCCCCAGCATTTT.

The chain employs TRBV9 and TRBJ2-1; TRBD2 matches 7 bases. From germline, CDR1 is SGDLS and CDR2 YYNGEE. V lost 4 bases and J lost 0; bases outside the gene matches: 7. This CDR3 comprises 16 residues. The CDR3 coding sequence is TGTGCCAGCAGCCTCACGTGGGGGGGCTCCTACAATGAGCAGTTCTTC. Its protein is CASSLTWGGSYNEQFF.

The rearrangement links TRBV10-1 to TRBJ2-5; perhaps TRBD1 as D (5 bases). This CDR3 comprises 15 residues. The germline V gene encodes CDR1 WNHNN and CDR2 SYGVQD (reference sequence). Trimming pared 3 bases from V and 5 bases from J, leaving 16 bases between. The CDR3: CASSEEDMGLETQYF. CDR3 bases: TGCGCCAGCAGTGAAGAGGACATGGGTTTGGAGACCCAGTACTTC.

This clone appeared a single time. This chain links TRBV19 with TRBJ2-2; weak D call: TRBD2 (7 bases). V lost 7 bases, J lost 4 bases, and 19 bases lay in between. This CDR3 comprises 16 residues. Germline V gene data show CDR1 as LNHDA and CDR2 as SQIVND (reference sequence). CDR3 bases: TGTGCCAGTAACTTAGGGGGGGTTGGGACCACCGGGGAGCTGTTTTTT. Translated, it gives CASNLGGVGTTGELFF.

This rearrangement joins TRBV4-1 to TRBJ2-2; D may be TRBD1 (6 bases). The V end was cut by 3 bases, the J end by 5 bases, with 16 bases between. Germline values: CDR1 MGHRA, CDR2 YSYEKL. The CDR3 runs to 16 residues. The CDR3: CASSHYPGQTTGELFF. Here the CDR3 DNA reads TGCGCCAGCAGCCATTACCCCGGACAGACGACCGGGGAGCTGTTTTTT.

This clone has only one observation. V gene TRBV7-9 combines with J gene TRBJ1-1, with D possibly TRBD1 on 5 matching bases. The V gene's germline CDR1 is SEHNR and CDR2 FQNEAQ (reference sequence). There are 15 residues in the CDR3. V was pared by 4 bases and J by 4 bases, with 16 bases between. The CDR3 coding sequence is TGTGCCAGCAGCTGGGGGGGAGGATCGAGCACTGAAGCTTTCTTT. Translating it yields CASSWGGGSSTEAFF. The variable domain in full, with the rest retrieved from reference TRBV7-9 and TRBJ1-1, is DTGVSQNPRHKITKRGQNVTFRCDPISEHNRLYWYRQTLGQGPEFLTYFQNEAQLEKSRLLSDRFSAERPKGSFSTLEIQRTEQGDSAMYLCASSWGGGSSTEAFFGQGTRLTVV.

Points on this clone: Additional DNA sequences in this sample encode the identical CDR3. The CDR3 sequence: CASSFRGGNGYTF. The CDR3 DNA is TGTGCCAGCAGTTTTCGGGGAGGGAATGGCTACACCTTC. The rearrangement uses TRBV27 and TRBJ1-2, with no clear D. V shed 3 bases and J shed 6 bases, with 11 bases lying between them. Germline lookup yields CDR1 MNHEY and CDR2 SMNVEV (reference sequence). The CDR3 totals 13 residues.

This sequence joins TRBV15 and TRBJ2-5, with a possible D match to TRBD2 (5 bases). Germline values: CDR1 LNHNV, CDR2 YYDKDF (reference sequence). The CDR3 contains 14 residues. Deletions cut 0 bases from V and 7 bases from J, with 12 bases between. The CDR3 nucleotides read TGTGCCACCAGCAGAGATCGACCGGCGGGGACCCAGTACTTC. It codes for CATSRDRPAGTQYF.

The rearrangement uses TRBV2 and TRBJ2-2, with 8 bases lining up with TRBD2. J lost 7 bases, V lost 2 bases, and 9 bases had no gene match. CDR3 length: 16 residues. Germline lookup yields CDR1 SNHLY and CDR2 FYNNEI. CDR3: CASSELRRGVGGELFF. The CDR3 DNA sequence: TGTGCCAGCAGTGAACTAAGGCGGGGGGTCGGCGGGGAGCTGTTTTTT. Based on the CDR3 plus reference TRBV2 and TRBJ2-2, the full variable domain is EPEVTQTPSHQVTQMGQEVILRCVPISNHLYFYWYRQILGQKVEFLVSFYNNEISEKSEIFDDQFSVERPDGSNFTLKIRSTKLEDSAMYFCASSELRRGVGGELFFGEGSRLTVL.

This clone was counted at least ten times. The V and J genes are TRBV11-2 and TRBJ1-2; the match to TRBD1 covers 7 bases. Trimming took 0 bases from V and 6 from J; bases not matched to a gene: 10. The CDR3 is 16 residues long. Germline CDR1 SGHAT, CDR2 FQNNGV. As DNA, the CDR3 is TGTGCCAGCAGCTTAGACGGACAGGCTCCATTGAATGGCTACACCTTC. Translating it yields CASSLDGQAPLNGYTF.

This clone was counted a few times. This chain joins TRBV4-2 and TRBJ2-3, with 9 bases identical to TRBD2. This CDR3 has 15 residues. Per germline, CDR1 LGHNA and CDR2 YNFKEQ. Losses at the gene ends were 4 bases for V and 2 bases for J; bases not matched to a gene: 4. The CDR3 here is CASSPRGGLTDTQYF. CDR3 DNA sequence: TGTGCCAGCAGCCCGCGGGGGGGACTCACAGATACGCAGTATTTT.

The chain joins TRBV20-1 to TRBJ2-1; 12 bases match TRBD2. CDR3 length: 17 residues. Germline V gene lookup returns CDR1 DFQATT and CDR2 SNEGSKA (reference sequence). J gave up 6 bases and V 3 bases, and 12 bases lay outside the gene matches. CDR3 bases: TGCAGTGCTAGTAAAGCTAGCGGGGGGGCAACCACCAATGAGCAGTTCTTC. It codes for CSASKASGGATTNEQFF.

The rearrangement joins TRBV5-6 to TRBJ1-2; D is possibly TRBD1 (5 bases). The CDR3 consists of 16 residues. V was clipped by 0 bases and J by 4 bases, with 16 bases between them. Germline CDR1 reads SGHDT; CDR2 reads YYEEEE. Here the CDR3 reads CASSLVGGVLPYGYTF. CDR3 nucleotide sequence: TGTGCCAGCAGCTTGGTGGGGGGGGTGTTGCCCTATGGCTACACCTTC.

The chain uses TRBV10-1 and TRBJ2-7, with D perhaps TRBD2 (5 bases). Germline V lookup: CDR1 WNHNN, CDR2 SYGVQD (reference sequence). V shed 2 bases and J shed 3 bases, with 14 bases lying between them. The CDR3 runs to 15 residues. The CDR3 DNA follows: TGCGCCAGCAGTGAGGGGCTAAAGGAGGTCTACGAGCAGTACTTC. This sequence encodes CASSEGLKEVYEQYF.

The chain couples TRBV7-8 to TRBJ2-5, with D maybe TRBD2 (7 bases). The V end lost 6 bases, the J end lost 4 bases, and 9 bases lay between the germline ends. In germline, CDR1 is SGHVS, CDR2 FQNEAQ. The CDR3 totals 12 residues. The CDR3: CASRGGRETQYF. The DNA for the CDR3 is TGTGCCAGCAGGGGGGGGCGAGAGACCCAGTACTTC.

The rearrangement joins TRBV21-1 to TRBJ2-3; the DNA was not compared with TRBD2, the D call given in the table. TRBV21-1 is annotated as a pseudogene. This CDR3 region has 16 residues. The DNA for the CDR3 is TGTGCCAGCAGCTCCCTGACTAGCCTCGGCACAGATACGCAGTATTTT. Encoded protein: CASSSLTSLGTDTQYF.

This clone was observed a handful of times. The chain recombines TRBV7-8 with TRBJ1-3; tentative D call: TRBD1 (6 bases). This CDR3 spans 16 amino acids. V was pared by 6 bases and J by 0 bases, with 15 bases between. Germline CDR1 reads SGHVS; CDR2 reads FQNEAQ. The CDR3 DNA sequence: TGTGCCAGCAGTTACTACAGGGATCCCTCTGGAAACACCATATATTTT. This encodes CASSYYRDPSGNTIYF.

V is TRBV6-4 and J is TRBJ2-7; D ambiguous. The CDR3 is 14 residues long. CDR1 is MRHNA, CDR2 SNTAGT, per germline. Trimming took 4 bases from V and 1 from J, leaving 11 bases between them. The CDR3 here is CASSALVLSYEQYF. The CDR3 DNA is TGTGCCAGCAGTGCCCTTGTATTATCCTACGAGCAGTACTTC.

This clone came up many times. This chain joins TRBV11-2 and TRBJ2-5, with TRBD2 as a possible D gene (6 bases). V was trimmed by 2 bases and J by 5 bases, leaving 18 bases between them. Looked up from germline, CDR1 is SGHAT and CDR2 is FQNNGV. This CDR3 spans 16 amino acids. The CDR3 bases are TGTGCCAGCAGCTTAAGTCTCCTAGGGGCGGGGGAGACCCAGTACTTC. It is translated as CASSLSLLGAGETQYF.

DNA for the CDR3: TGTGCCAGCAGCCATCCGGTCACAGATACGCAGTATTTT. This encodes CASSHPVTDTQYF. The chain combines TRBV14 with TRBJ2-3; no definite D call. Germline V lookup: CDR1 SGHDN, CDR2 FVKESK. V was trimmed by 3 bases and J by 2 bases, leaving 6 bases between them. The CDR3 loop spans 13 amino acids.

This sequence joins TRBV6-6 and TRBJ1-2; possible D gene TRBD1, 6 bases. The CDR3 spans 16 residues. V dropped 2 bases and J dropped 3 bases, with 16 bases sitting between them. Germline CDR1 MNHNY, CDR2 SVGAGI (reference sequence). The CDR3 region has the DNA TGTGCCAGCAGTTACCCGGACCTACAGGGTGACTATGGCTACACCTTC. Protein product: CASSYPDLQGDYGYTF.

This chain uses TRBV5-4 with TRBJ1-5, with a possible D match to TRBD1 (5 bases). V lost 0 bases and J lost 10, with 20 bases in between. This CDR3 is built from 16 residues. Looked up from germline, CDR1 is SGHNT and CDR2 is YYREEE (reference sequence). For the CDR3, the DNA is TGTGCCAGCAGCTTGGCGGCCCAGGGTAGGGAGGGTCCCCAGCATTTT. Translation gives CASSLAAQGREGPQHF.

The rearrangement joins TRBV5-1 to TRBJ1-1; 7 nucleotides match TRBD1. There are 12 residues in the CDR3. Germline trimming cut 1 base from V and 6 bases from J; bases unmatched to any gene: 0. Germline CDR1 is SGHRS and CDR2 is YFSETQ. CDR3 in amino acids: CASSLTGAEAFF. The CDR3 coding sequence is TGCGCCAGCAGCTTGACAGGGGCTGAAGCTTTCTTT.

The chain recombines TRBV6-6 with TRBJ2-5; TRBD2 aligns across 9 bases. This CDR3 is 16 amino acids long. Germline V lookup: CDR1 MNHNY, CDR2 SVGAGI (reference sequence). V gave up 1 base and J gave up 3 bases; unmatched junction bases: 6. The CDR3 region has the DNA TGTGCCAGCAGTTACTATCAGGCGGGGGGGAAAGAGACCCAGTACTTC. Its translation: CASSYYQAGGKETQYF.

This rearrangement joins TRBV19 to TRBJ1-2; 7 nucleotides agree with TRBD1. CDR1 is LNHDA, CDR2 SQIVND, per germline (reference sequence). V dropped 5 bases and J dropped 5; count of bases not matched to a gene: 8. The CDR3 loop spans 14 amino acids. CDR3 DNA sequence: TGTGCCAGTAGTGCCCGGGACAGTCTTTATGGCTACACCTTC. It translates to CASSARDSLYGYTF.